The clone carrying this T cell receptor (beta chain) occurred many times. Its target is unknown. TCRdb re-derived calls from the reads in MiXCR, one entry per CDR3 protein. The data show about 680,000 distinct CDR3 sequences, about 24% seen once. The data derive from a study of T cell repertoires in cytomegalovirus infection. Study-level background: In public TCR beta signatures, there were indications of both CMV infection and matching HLA type.

Study-level results: Totalled public TCR beta family frequency picked out people who carried CMV plus the relevant HLA.

The CDR3 runs 13 residues. Germline lookup yields CDR1 SGHVS and CDR2 FNYEAQ. The germline V and J ends were trimmed by 5 bases and 7 bases, with 15 bases remaining between them. Source material: CD8+ T cells from PBMCs. This sequence joins TRBV7-6 and TRBJ2-7, with D maybe TRBD2 (5 bases). The sequence derives from a human donor in good health (CMV status not recorded). Some clones in this sample may be carry-over from other donors' samples. Here the CDR3 DNA reads TGTGCCAGCAGCCCCTACCTGGGGAGTGAGCAGTACTTC. Its protein product is CASSPYLGSEQYF.